The 17 T cell receptor beta chains given below trace back to one sample, sequenced in a study of blood T cell repertoires in COVID-19. Profiled with immunoSEQ multiplex PCR; TCRdb holds only in-frame clones, not every one. Among approximately 240,000 clones, 85% to 95% were seen once, and the ten largest hold less than 2.5%. Sequences were obtained from PBMCs or T cells enriched from blood (not recorded which). The receptors come from a woman aged 18 to 35 who had recovered from COVID-19.

V and J are TRBV28 and TRBJ1-1; 8 bases fit TRBD1. The trim removed 5 bases at V and 12 bases at J, leaving 5 bases unmatched. The CDR3 spans 11 residues. CDR1 and CDR2 from the germline V gene are MDHEN and SYDVKM. The CDR3 DNA sequence: TGTGCCAGCAGTGGGGGACAGGCACCTTTCTTT. It translates to CASSGGQAPFF.

The table lists this clone with a few counts. This rearrangement joins TRBV6-6 to TRBJ1-2; D is undetermined. The CDR3 covers 15 residues. Trimming stripped 0 bases from V and 7 bases from J, with 15 bases between. The germline gives CDR1 MNHNY, CDR2 SVGAGI (reference sequence). This CDR3 reads CASSYSTAPGAGYTF. The CDR3 DNA reads TGTGCCAGCAGTTACTCGACCGCGCCGGGAGCTGGCTACACCTTC.

The chain links TRBV6-5 to TRBJ2-7, with 7 bases that match TRBD1. The CDR3 covers 15 residues. CDR1 and CDR2 (germline): MNHEY, SVGAGI. J lost 7 bases, V lost 7 bases, and 16 bases had no gene match. The CDR3 protein is CASNLGDRPFFEQYF. The CDR3 DNA reads TGTGCCAGCAACCTAGGGGACAGACCTTTTTTTGAGCAGTACTTC.

The chain has TRBV9 and TRBJ1-1; the match to TRBD1 covers 10 bases. From germline, CDR1 is SGDLS and CDR2 YYNGEE. This CDR3 comprises 17 residues. V gave up 4 bases and J gave up 2 bases; unmatched junction bases: 11. CDR3 protein: CASSTLTGGLPNTEAFF. In DNA form, the CDR3 reads TGTGCCAGCAGCACCTTGACAGGGGGCCTCCCAAACACTGAAGCTTTCTTT.

This clone is a singleton in its sample. The gene calls are TRBV3-1 (or the pseudogene TRBV3-2) and TRBJ2-1; perhaps TRBD2 as D (5 bases). The CDR3 runs to 15 residues. CDR1 is LGHDT, CDR2 YNNKEL, per germline (reference sequence). V was clipped by 0 bases and J by 4 bases, with 10 bases between them. CDR3 region: CASSQDLGSYNEQFF. The DNA for the CDR3 is TGTGCCAGCAGCCAAGATCTGGGGAGTTACAATGAGCAGTTCTTC.

V is TRBV9 and J is TRBJ2-2, with 7 bases matching TRBD1. The CDR3 consists of 16 residues. The V gene end was trimmed by 3 bases and the J gene end by 3 bases; junction bases not matched to a gene: 8. The germline gives CDR1 SGDLS, CDR2 YYNGEE. The CDR3 DNA is TGTGCCAGCAGCGCATTTTCAGGGGGATACACCGGGGAGCTGTTTTTT. Translating gives CASSAFSGGYTGELFF.

For the CDR3, the DNA is TGCGCCAGCAGCTTCATAAGCGGGAGGAACTACGAGCAGTACTTC. It yields the protein CASSFISGRNYEQYF. The chain joins TRBV5-1 to TRBJ2-7, with 9 bases fitting TRBD2. In germline, CDR1 is SGHRS, CDR2 YFSETQ. CDR3 length: 15 residues. V lost 2 bases and J lost 3; bases outside the gene matches: 6. Complete variable domain (other parts from reference TRBV5-1 and TRBJ2-7): KAGVTQTPRYLIKTRGQQVTLSCSPISGHRSVSWYQQTPGQGLQFLFEYFSETQRNKGNFPGRFSGRQFSNSRSEMNVSTLELGDSALYLCASSFISGRNYEQYFGPGTRLTVT.

About this clone: Other DNA variants within this sample encode the same CDR3. V is TRBV7-3 and J is TRBJ2-3; tentatively, D is TRBD2 (5 bases). Trimming cost V 3 bases and J 5 bases, with 6 bases left between them. The CDR3 runs 12 residues. CDR1 and CDR2 from the germline V gene are SGHTA and FQGTGA. The CDR3 bases are TGTGCCAGCAGCTTGAGCGGAGATACGCAGTATTTT. It codes for CASSLSGDTQYF.

The V gene is TRBV12-1, the J gene TRBJ1-1. TRBV12-1 constitutes a pseudogene. There are 16 residues in the CDR3. CDR3 sequence: CASSRRGAVKNTEAFF. For the CDR3, the DNA is TGTGCCAGCAGCCGTCGGGGGGCCGTCAAGAACACTGAAGCTTTCTTT.

This clone was counted a single time. The chain is built from TRBV19 and TRBJ1-4; TRBD1 matches at 7 bases. The CDR3 is 17 amino acids. CDR1 LNHDA and CDR2 SQIVND come from the germline V gene (reference sequence). The ends lost 10 bases at V and 0 bases at J; junction bases unmatched: 14. DNA for the CDR3: TGTGCCACCAACGATGGGCAGGGGGTTGCAACTAATGAAAAACTGTTTTTT. It translates to CATNDGQGVATNEKLFF.

J is TRBJ2-7 and V is TRBV28, with 9 bases that match TRBD1. J gave up 2 bases and V 4 bases, and 3 bases lay outside the gene matches. CDR3 length equals 14 residues. The germline gives CDR1 MDHEN, CDR2 SYDVKM. The CDR3 reads CASSWGQGPYEQYF. The CDR3 DNA follows: TGTGCCAGCAGTTGGGGACAGGGCCCCTACGAGCAGTACTTC. The entire variable domain, with the rest obtained from reference TRBV28 and TRBJ2-7, is as follows: DVKVTQSSRYLVKRTGEKVFLECVQDMDHENMFWYRQDPGLGLRLIYFSYDVKMKEKGDIPEGYSVSREKKERFSLILESASTNQTSMYLCASSWGQGPYEQYFGPGTRLTVT.

The chain combines TRBV28 with TRBJ1-3, with D possibly matching TRBD1 (6 bases). The CDR3 loop spans 16 amino acids. CDR1 and CDR2 from the germline V gene are MDHEN and SYDVKM. Deletions cut 8 bases from V and 0 bases from J, with 17 bases between. CDR3 sequence (DNA): TGTGCCAGCGTACCCCCGACAGGCAGCTCTGGAAACACCATATATTTT. Amino acids: CASVPPTGSSGNTIYF.

The rearrangement joins TRBV27 to TRBJ1-5, with TRBD1 matching over 11 bases. The CDR3 spans 14 residues. Germline trimming cut 6 bases from V and 4 bases from J; bases unmatched to any gene: 2. Germline loops: CDR1 MNHEY, CDR2 SMNVEV (reference sequence). The CDR3 protein is CASRDRGQNQPQHF. CDR3 DNA sequence: TGTGCCAGCAGGGACAGGGGGCAAAATCAGCCCCAGCATTTT.

This rearrangement joins TRBV9 to TRBJ1-2; TRBD1 aligns across 7 bases. The CDR3 contains 12 residues. The germline CDR1 and CDR2 sequences are SGDLS and YYNGEE. V lost 7 bases to trimming and J lost 4 bases; unmatched junction nucleotides: 4. The CDR3 loop reads CASGGQFYGYTF. The CDR3 nucleotides are TGTGCCAGCGGGGGACAGTTCTATGGCTACACCTTC.

This clone came up once. The rearrangement links TRBV5-4 to TRBJ2-1; D perhaps matches TRBD1 (7 bases). The germline V gene has CDR1 SGHNT and CDR2 YYREEE (reference sequence). The CDR3 length is 16 residues. V dropped 4 bases and J dropped 0 bases, with 14 bases sitting between them. CDR3 amino acids: CASSPRQGGSYNEQFF. The CDR3 DNA reads TGTGCCAGCAGCCCAAGACAGGGAGGCTCCTACAATGAGCAGTTCTTC. Full variable domain (outside the CDR3, taken from reference TRBV5-4 and TRBJ2-1): ETGVTQSPTHLIKTRGQQVTLRCSSQSGHNTVSWYQQALGQGPQFIFQYYREEENGRGNFPPRFSGLQFPNYSSELNVNALELDDSALYLCASSPRQGGSYNEQFFGPGTRLTVL.

The rearrangement uses TRBV4-2 and TRBJ1-4; D is undetermined. Trimming took 1 base from V and 3 from J, leaving 12 bases between them. The germline V gene encodes CDR1 LGHNA and CDR2 YNFKEQ. This CDR3 comprises 16 residues. In DNA, the CDR3 is TGTGCCAGCAGCCAAGGCGTCGGGTCACCTAATGAAAAACTGTTTTTT. Translation: CASSQGVGSPNEKLFF.

The V gene is TRBV15, the J gene TRBJ2-7; the D gene is possibly TRBD2 (5 bases). The germline gives CDR1 LNHNV, CDR2 YYDKDF (reference sequence). CDR3 size: 13 residues. Trimming took 0 bases from V and 9 from J, leaving 12 bases between them. The CDR3 is CATSRDKRIGQYF. For the CDR3, the DNA is TGTGCCACCAGCAGAGATAAGCGGATCGGGCAGTACTTC.